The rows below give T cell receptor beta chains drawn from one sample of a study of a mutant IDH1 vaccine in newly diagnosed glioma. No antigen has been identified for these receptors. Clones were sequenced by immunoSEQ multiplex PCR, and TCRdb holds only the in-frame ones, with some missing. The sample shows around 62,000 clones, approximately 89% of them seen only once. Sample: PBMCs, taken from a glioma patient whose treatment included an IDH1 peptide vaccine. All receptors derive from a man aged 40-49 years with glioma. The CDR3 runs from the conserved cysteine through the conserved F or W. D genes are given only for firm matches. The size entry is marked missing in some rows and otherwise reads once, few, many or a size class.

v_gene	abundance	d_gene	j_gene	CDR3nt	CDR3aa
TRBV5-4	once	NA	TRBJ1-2	TGTGCCAGCAGTTTGGACCGGCTCTATGGCTACACCTTC	CASSLDRLYGYTF
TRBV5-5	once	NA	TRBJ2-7	TGTGCCAGCAGCTTGGGGCCCGACTCCTACGAGCAGTACTTC	CASSLGPDSYEQYF
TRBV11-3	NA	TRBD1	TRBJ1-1	TGTGCCAGCAGCTTAAGCTACAGGGGGCTTACTGAAGCTTTCTTT	CASSLSYRGLTEAFF
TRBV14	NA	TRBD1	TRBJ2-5	TGTGCCAGCAGCCGGGGACAGGGAATGAGTCTGACCCAGTACTTC	CASSRGQGMSLTQYF
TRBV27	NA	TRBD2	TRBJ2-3	TGTGCCAGCACTACGAAGGAAGGGACTAGCGGGAGGGTACTCACAGATACGCAGTATTTT	CASTTKEGTSGRVLTDTQYF
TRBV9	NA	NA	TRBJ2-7	TGTGCCAGCAGCGCCGTGGCTCACTCCTACGAGCAGTACTTC	CASSAVAHSYEQYF
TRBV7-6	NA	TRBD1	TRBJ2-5	TGTGCCAGCAGCTTCTCTTCCGGGACAGGGGCCCAAGAGACCCAGTACTTC	CASSFSSGTGAQETQYF
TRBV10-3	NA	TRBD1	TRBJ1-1	TGTGCCATCAGTGTGGCAGGGGGGAACACTGAAGCTTTCTTT	CAISVAGGNTEAFF
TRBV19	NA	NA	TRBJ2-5	TGTGCCAGTAGTCTCGCTACCACCCGGACGTTTTGGGGGGAGACCCAGTACTTC	CASSLATTRTFWGETQYF
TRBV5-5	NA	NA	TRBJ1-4	TGTGCCAGCAGCTGGGGCGGCTCAACTAATGAAAAACTGTTTTTT	CASSWGGSTNEKLFF
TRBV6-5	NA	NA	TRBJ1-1	TGTGCCAGCAGGGGACTCCCGAACACTGAAGCTTTCTTT	CASRGLPNTEAFF
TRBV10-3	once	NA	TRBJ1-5	TGTGCCATCAGTGAGTCGGGGGTGGGCAGGGACAATCAGCCCCAGCATTTT	CAISESGVGRDNQPQHF
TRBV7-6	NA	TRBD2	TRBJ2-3	TGTGCCAGCAGCGTTCTGAGCGGGAGGGCCCGAAATACGCAGTATTTT	CASSVLSGRARNTQYF
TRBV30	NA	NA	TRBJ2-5	TGTGCCTGGAGGGGGGGAGTCCAAGAGACCCAGTACTTC	CAWRGGVQETQYF
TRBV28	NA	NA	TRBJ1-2	TGTGCCAGCATCCCCGCGAGGGGGGCCTATGGCTACACCTTC	CASIPARGAYGYTF
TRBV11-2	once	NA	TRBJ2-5	TGTGCCAGCAGCTTTCACCCCGGGCTTTTGTCAGAGACCCAGTACTTC	CASSFHPGLLSETQYF
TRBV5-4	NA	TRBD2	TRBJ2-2	TGTGCCAGCAGCTGGGGACTAGCGGGATCGGGCACCGGGGAGCTGTTTTTT	CASSWGLAGSGTGELFF
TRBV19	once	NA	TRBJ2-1	TGTGCCAGTAGTATCCGAGGGCCTGGGGGCCACAATGAGCAGTTCTTC	CASSIRGPGGHNEQFF
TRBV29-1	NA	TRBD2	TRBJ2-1	TGCAGCTTCCGGACTAGCCTGTATGAGCAGTTCTTC	CSFRTSLYEQFF
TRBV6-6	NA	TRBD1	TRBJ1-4	TGTGCCAGCAGGCCGGACAGGACTAATGAAAAACTGTTTTTT	CASRPDRTNEKLFF
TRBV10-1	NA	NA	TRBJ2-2	TGCGCCAGCAGTGAGTACCTCCCGGGGTCGAACACCGGGGAGCTGTTTTTT	CASSEYLPGSNTGELFF
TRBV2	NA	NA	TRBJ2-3	TGTGCCAGTGCAAGCACAGATACGCAGTATTTT	CASASTDTQYF
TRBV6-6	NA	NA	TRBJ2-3	TGTGCCAGCAGTTACGAGGGGATCTACGCAGATACGCAGTATTTT	CASSYEGIYADTQYF
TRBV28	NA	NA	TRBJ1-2	TGTGCCAGCAGTTTAGTAACGGGGAACTATGGCTACACCTTC	CASSLVTGNYGYTF
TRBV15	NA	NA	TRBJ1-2	TGTGCCACCAGCAGAGAAGCTAACTATGGCTACACCTTC	CATSREANYGYTF
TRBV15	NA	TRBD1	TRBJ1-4	TGTGCCACCAGCAGAGATTTGGGACAGGCTGTAAAACTGTTTTTT	CATSRDLGQAVKLFF
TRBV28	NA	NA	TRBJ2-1	TGTGCCAGCATCGAAGGCGGGAACAATGAGCAGTTCTTC	CASIEGGNNEQFF
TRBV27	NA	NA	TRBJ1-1	TGTGCCAGCAGTCCTCAGGGGAACACTGAAGCTTTCTTT	CASSPQGNTEAFF
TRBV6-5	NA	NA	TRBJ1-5	TGTGCCAGCAGTACAGGCCTACGGACTCAGCCCCAGCATTTT	CASSTGLRTQPQHF